This T cell receptor (beta chain) was profiled in a study of cytomegalovirus exposure and HLA in healthy donors. This PCR relied on a set of 60 Vbeta primers and 13 Jbeta primers. Clones were read by immunoSEQ multiplex PCR, and TCRdb kept only the in-frame ones, dropping some. This repertoire includes about 170,000 clones. Study-wide points: Presence/absence analyses assumed roughly uniform sequencing depth across donors.

A remark on this clone: Its antigen is unknown. Additional DNA sequences in this sample encode the identical CDR3.

The TCR was taken from a woman in her late teens or twenties in good health and CMV-seropositive. Sequencing input: PBMCs.

The CDR3 sequence: CAWSVRSNQPQHF. CDR3 nucleotide sequence: TGTGCCTGGAGTGTGCGTAGCAATCAGCCCCAGCATTTT. The genes are TRBV30 and TRBJ1-5; D is ambiguous. The ends were cut back, 0 bases at V and 0 bases at J, with 3 bases in the middle. CDR1 is GTSNPN, CDR2 SVGIG, per germline (reference sequence). This CDR3 comprises 13 residues. Full variable domain (remainder filled in from reference TRBV30 and TRBJ1-5): SQTIHQWPATLVQPVGSPLSLECTVEGTSNPNLYWYRQAAGRGLQLLFYSVGIGQISSEVPQNLSASRPQDRQFILSSKKLLLSDSGFYLCAWSVRSNQPQHFGDGTRLSIL.